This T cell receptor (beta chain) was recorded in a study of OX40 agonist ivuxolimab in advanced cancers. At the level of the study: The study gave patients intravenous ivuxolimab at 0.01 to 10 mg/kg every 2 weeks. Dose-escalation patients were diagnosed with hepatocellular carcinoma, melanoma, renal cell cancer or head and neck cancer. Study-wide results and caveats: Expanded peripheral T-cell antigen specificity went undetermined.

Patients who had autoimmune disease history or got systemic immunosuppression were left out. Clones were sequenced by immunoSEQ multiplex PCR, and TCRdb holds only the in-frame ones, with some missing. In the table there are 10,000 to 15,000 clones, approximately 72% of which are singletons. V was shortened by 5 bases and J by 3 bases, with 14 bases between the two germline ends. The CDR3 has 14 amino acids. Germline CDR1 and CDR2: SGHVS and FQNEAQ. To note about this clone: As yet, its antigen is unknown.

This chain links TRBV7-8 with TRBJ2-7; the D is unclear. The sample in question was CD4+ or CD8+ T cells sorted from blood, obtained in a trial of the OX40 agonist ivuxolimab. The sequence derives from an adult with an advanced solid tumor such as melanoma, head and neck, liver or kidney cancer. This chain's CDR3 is CASSVGRVVYEQYF. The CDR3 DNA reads TGTGCCAGCAGCGTAGGACGGGTCGTCTACGAGCAGTACTTC. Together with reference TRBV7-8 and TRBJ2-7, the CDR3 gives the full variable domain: GAGVSQSPRYKVAKRGQDVALRCDPISGHVSLFWYQQALGQGPEFLTYFQNEAQLDKSGLPSDRFFAERPEGSVSTLKIQRTQQEDSAVYLCASSVGRVVYEQYFGPGTRLTVT.